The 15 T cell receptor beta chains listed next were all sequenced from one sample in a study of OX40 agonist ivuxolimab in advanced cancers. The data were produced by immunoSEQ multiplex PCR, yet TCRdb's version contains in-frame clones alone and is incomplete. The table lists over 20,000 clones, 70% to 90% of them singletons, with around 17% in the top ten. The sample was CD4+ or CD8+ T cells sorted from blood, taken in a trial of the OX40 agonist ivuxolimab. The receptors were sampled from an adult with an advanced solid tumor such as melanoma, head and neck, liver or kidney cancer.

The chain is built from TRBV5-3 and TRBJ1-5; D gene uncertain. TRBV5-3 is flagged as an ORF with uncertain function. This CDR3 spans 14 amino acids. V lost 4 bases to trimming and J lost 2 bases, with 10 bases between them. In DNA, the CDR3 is TGTGCCAGAAGCCACCCTGGGGGCAATCAGCCCCAGCATTTT. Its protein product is CARSHPGGNQPQHF.

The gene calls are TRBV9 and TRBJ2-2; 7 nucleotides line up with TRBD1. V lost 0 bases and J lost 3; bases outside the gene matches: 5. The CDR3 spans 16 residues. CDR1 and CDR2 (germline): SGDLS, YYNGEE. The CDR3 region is CASSVGQGRDTGELFF. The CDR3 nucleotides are TGTGCCAGCAGCGTAGGACAGGGACGTGACACCGGGGAGCTGTTTTTT.

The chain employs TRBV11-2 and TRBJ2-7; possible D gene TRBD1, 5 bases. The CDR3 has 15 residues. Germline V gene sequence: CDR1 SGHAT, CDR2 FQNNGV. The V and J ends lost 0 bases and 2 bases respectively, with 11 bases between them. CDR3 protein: CASSLDPTETYEQYF. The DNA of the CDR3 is TGTGCCAGCAGCTTAGACCCGACAGAGACCTACGAGCAGTACTTC.

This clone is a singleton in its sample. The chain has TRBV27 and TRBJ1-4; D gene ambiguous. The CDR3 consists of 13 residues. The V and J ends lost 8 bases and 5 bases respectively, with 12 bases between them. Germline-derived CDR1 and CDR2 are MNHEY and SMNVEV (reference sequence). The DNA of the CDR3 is TGTGCCAGCGGCAGCCGGTCGAATGAAAAACTGTTTTTT. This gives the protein CASGSRSNEKLFF. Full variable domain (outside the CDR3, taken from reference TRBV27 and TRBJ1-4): EAQVTQNPRYLITVTGKKLTVTCSQNMNHEYMSWYRQDPGLGLRQIYYSMNVEVTDKGDVPEGYKVSRKEKRNFPLILESPSPNQTSLYFCASGSRSNEKLFFGSGTQLSVL.

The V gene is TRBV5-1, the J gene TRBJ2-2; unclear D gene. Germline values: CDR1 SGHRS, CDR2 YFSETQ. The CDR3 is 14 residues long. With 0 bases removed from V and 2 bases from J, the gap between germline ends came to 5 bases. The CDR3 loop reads CASSLVGNTGELFF. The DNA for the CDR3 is TGCGCCAGCAGCTTGGTTGGAAACACCGGGGAGCTGTTTTTT.

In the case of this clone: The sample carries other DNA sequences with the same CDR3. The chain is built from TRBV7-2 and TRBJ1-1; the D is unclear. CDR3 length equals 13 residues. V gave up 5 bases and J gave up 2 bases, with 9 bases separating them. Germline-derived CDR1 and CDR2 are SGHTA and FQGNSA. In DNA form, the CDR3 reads TGTGCCAGCAGCACGATGACAAACACTGAAGCTTTCTTT. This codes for CASSTMTNTEAFF.

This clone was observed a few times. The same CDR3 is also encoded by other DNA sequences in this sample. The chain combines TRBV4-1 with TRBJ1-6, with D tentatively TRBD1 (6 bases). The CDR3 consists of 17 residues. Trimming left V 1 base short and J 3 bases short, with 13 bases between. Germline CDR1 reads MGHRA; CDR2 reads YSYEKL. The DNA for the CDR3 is TGCGCCAGCAGCCAAGGCGGGCAGGGGAGCTATAATTCACCCCTCCACTTT. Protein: CASSQGGQGSYNSPLHF.

CDR3 residues: CASTLSGSTDTQYF. CDR3 in DNA: TGTGCCAGCACTCTCAGCGGGAGCACAGATACGCAGTATTTT. The chain carries TRBV6-5 and TRBJ2-3, with D perhaps matching TRBD2 (6 bases). The germline V gene encodes CDR1 MNHEY and CDR2 SVGAGI. V gave up 7 bases and J gave up 0 bases, with 11 bases separating them. The CDR3 sequence is 14 residues long.

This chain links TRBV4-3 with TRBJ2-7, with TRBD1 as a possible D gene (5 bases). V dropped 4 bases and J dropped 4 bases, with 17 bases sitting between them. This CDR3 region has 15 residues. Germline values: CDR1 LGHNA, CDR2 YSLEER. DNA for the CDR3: TGCGCCAGCAGCCCCGCAGGGATATTCGGATACGAGCAGTACTTC. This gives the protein CASSPAGIFGYEQYF.

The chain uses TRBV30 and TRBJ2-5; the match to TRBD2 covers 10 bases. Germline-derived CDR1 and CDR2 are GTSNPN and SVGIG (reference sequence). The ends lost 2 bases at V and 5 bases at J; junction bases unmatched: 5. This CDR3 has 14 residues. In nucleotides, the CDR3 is TGTGCCTGGAGTCGGACTAGCGGCGGGGAGACCCAGTACTTC. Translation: CAWSRTSGGETQYF.

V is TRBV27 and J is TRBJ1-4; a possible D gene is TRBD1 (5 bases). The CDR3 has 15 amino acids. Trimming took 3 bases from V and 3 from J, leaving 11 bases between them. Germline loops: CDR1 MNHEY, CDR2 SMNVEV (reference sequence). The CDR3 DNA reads TGTGCCAGCAGTTTCCGACAGAACTCTAATGAAAAACTGTTTTTT. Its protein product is CASSFRQNSNEKLFF.

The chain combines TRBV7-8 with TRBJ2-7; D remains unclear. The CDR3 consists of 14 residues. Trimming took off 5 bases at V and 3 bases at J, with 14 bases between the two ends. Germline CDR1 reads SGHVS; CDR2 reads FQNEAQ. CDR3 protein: CASSPALGNYEQYF. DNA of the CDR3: TGTGCCAGCAGCCCAGCCTTAGGGAACTACGAGCAGTACTTC.

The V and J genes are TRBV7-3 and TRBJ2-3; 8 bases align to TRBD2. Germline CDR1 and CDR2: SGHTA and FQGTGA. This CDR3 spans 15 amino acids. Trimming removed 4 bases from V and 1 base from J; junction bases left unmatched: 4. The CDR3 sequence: CASSYGTRGTDTQYF. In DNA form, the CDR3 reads TGTGCCAGCAGCTACGGGACTAGGGGCACAGATACGCAGTATTTT. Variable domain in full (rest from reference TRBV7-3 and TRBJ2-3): GAGVSQTPSNKVTEKGKYVELRCDPISGHTALYWYRQSLGQGPEFLIYFQGTGAADDSGLPNDRFFAVRPEGSVSTLKIQRTERGDSAVYLCASSYGTRGTDTQYFGPGTRLTVL.

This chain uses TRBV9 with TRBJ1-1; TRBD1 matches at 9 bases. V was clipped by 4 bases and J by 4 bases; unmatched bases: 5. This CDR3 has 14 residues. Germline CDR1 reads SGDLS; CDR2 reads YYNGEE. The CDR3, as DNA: TGTGCCAGCAGCCGACAGGGGGGAGTCACTGAAGCTTTCTTT. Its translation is CASSRQGGVTEAFF.

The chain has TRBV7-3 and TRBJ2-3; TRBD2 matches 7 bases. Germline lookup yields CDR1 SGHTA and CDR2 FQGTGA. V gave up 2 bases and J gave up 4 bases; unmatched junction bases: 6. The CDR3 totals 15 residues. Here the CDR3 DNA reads TGTGCCAGCAGCTTAGGGGCGGGAGTGGCAGATACGCAGTATTTT. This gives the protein CASSLGAGVADTQYF.